What follows are 21 T cell receptor beta chains derived from one specimen sequenced in a study of blood T cell repertoires in COVID-19. Profiling relied on immunoSEQ multiplex PCR, and the TCRdb table lists in-frame clones only, not all of them. The sample has about 50,000 clones, more than 70% seen once. The material sequenced was peripheral blood. The receptors were sampled from an older woman with acute or convalescent COVID-19.

This clone has just a few counts. The V and J genes are TRBV30 and TRBJ1-3; no definite D call. The CDR3 runs 13 residues. Per germline, CDR1 GTSNPN and CDR2 SVGIG (reference sequence). Trimming stripped 1 base from V and 4 bases from J, with 8 bases between. The CDR3 DNA reads as TGTGCCTGGAGTGGGTTTACAGGAAACACCATATATTTT. Amino acid sequence: CAWSGFTGNTIYF.

V gene TRBV30 combines with J gene TRBJ1-6, with a possible D match to TRBD1 (5 bases). This CDR3 region has 14 residues. Between the trimmed V and J ends, which lost 2 bases and 9 bases, there was a span of 14 bases. CDR1 is GTSNPN and CDR2 is SVGIG in the germline V gene (reference sequence). The DNA for the CDR3 is TGTGCCTGGAGTCCTGCAGGGTGGGTTTCACCCCTCCACTTT. It translates to CAWSPAGWVSPLHF.

The rearrangement uses TRBV10-2 and TRBJ2-2; perhaps TRBD2 as D (6 bases). Per germline, CDR1 WSHSY and CDR2 SAAADI. CDR3 length: 16 amino acids. V lost 4 bases to trimming and J lost 4 bases, with 16 bases between them. This chain's CDR3 is CASSGGLRDLTGELFF. DNA of the CDR3: TGCGCCAGCAGTGGGGGATTGCGGGACCTCACCGGGGAGCTGTTTTTT.

The chain recombines TRBV5-4 with TRBJ2-1; D perhaps matches TRBD1 (6 bases). The CDR3 is made up of 15 amino acids. V shed 0 bases and J shed 5 bases, with 12 bases lying between them. Germline values: CDR1 SGHNT, CDR2 YYREEE (reference sequence). The DNA of the CDR3 is TGTGCCAGCAGCTTGGCACAGGGAGACAACAATGAGCAGTTCTTC. Translated, it gives CASSLAQGDNNEQFF.

This clone is medium-sized by share. The gene calls are TRBV5-6 and TRBJ2-1; no reliable D call. CDR1 is SGHDT and CDR2 is YYEEEE in the germline V gene. This CDR3 is built from 13 residues. V was pared by 5 bases and J by 3 bases, with 9 bases between. The chain's CDR3 is CASSTGSYNEQFF. CDR3 coding DNA: TGTGCCAGCAGTACCGGTAGCTACAATGAGCAGTTCTTC.

This chain joins TRBV28 and TRBJ1-6, with a tentative D call TRBD1 (5 bases). CDR1 and CDR2 (germline): MDHEN, SYDVKM. Trimming removed 3 bases at V and 14 bases at J, with 11 bases between. CDR3 length: 12 amino acids. This CDR3 is CASSLVGGALHF. CDR3 DNA sequence: TGTGCCAGCAGTTTGGTGGGGGGAGCCCTCCACTTT.

The CDR3 reads CAWSAGTNTGELFF. For the CDR3, the DNA is TGTGCCTGGAGTGCGGGAACGAACACCGGGGAGCTGTTTTTT. The chain links TRBV30 to TRBJ2-2, with D perhaps matching TRBD2 (5 bases). From germline, CDR1 is GTSNPN and CDR2 SVGIG (reference sequence). The germline V and J ends were trimmed by 1 base and 0 bases, with 6 bases remaining between them. This CDR3 has 14 amino acids.

The chain uses TRBV9 and TRBJ2-3; 12 bases align to TRBD2. This CDR3 has 16 amino acids. V lost 3 bases to trimming and J lost 0 bases; unmatched junction nucleotides: 2. Looked up from germline, CDR1 is SGDLS and CDR2 is YYNGEE. The CDR3 spells CASSASGGASTDTQYF. CDR3 nucleotide sequence: TGTGCCAGCAGCGCTAGCGGGGGGGCTAGCACAGATACGCAGTATTTT.

The chain is built from TRBV7-8 and TRBJ1-1; 7 bases agree with TRBD1. The junction had 3 bases not matched to a gene; V was cut back by 3 bases and J by 5 bases. CDR3 length: 13 amino acids. CDR1 SGHVS and CDR2 FQNEAQ come from the germline V gene. DNA of the CDR3: TGTGCCAGCAGCTTTAAACAGGGGACTGAAGCTTTCTTT. It translates to CASSFKQGTEAFF.

This clone was counted a few times. The genes are TRBV6-6 and TRBJ2-5, with 7 positions matching TRBD2. Germline CDR1 reads MNHNY; CDR2 reads SVGAGI (reference sequence). The CDR3 is 14 amino acids. J lost 5 bases, V lost 8 bases, and 11 bases had no gene match. The CDR3 nucleotides are TGTGCCAGCTATCTCGGCGGGGGTAGCGAGACCCAGTACTTC. It is translated as CASYLGGGSETQYF.

V gene TRBV2 combines with J gene TRBJ1-2, with 9 nucleotides matching TRBD1. The CDR3 contains 12 residues. V shed 4 bases, J shed 7 bases, and the junction held 1 base outside the gene matches. Germline V gene data show CDR1 as SNHLY and CDR2 as FYNNEI. Here the CDR3 reads CASSGTGVGYTF. The CDR3 nucleotides are TGTGCCAGCAGTGGGACAGGGGTTGGCTACACCTTC.

The genes are TRBV29-1 and TRBJ2-2, with D possibly matching TRBD2 (5 bases). The germline gives CDR1 SQVTM, CDR2 ANQGSEA. With 7 bases removed from V and 3 bases from J, the gap between germline ends came to 18 bases. There are 15 residues in the CDR3. CDR3 sequence reads: CSAGPPGVYTGELFF. CDR3 DNA: TGCAGCGCGGGCCCCCCCGGGGTATACACCGGGGAGCTGTTTTTT.

The chain employs TRBV10-2 and TRBJ1-5; the D is unclear. This CDR3 region has 14 residues. Germline lookup yields CDR1 WSHSY and CDR2 SAAADI. The V end was cut by 2 bases, the J end by 4 bases, with 9 bases between. CDR3 in DNA: TGCGCCAGCAGTGAGCTTGCGGAGAATCAGCCCCAGCATTTT. It encodes CASSELAENQPQHF.

The table lists this clone with a count of one. The V and J genes are TRBV19 and TRBJ1-4; 9 bases agree with TRBD1. The germline gives CDR1 LNHDA, CDR2 SQIVND (reference sequence). The V gene end was trimmed by 10 bases and the J gene end by 6 bases; junction bases not matched to a gene: 9. The CDR3 extends over 14 amino acids. The CDR3 loop is CATKPTGGYEKLFF. The CDR3 DNA sequence: TGTGCCACCAAGCCGACAGGGGGGTATGAAAAACTGTTTTTT.

This clone occurred a few times. The chain's CDR3 is CASSPTENTEAFF. Here the CDR3 DNA reads TGTGCCAGCAGCCCCACAGAGAACACTGAAGCTTTCTTT. The chain is built from TRBV27 and TRBJ1-1, with unresolved D. The germline CDR1 and CDR2 sequences are MNHEY and SMNVEV (reference sequence). The CDR3 loop spans 13 amino acids. V was cut by 6 bases and J by 1 base, with 9 bases left in between.

This clone was observed a handful of times. The J gene is TRBJ1-5, the V gene TRBV12-3 or TRBV12-4, with D unclear. V was pared by 7 bases and J by 4 bases, with 11 bases between. CDR3 length: 13 amino acids. The chain's CDR3 is CASILGGNQPQHF. In nucleotides, the CDR3 is TGTGCCAGCATCTTGGGAGGGAATCAGCCCCAGCATTTT.

The V and J genes are TRBV6-4 and TRBJ2-3; TRBD2 matches 10 bases. V dropped 4 bases and J dropped 9; count of bases not matched to a gene: 16. Germline CDR1 is MRHNA and CDR2 is SNTAGT. CDR3 size: 17 residues. The CDR3 sequence: CASSVEGSGGALRTQYF. CDR3 sequence (DNA): TGTGCCAGCAGTGTGGAAGGGAGCGGGGGGGCCCTTCGAACGCAGTATTTT.

This chain joins TRBV5-1 and TRBJ1-3; TRBD1 aligns across 7 bases. J lost 3 bases, V lost 3 bases, and 12 bases had no gene match. Germline loops: CDR1 SGHRS, CDR2 YFSETQ. The CDR3 has 17 residues. The CDR3 here is CASSSLGQEKDGNTIYF. The CDR3 bases are TGCGCCAGCAGCTCCCTCGGACAGGAAAAAGATGGAAACACCATATATTTT.

The genes are TRBV5-1 and TRBJ2-7; a possible D gene is TRBD2 (5 bases). The length of the CDR3 is 15 residues. CDR1 and CDR2 from the germline V gene are SGHRS and YFSETQ. V lost 2 bases and J 2 bases, leaving 14 bases between the germline ends. CDR3 nucleotide sequence: TGCGCCAGCAGCTTTCGGGATCGTCCTACCTACGAGCAGTACTTC. Translated, it gives CASSFRDRPTYEQYF.

The V and J genes are TRBV7-8 and TRBJ2-1; 11 bases are a match to TRBD2. Losses at the gene ends were 6 bases for V and 8 bases for J; bases not matched to a gene: 12. The germline gives CDR1 SGHVS, CDR2 FQNEAQ. The CDR3 is 16 amino acids. The CDR3 DNA reads as TGTGCCAGCAGTTACATTACTAGCGGGAGTCGTGATGAGCAGTTCTTC. It specifies CASSYITSGSRDEQFF. Full variable domain (rest looked up from reference TRBV7-8 and TRBJ2-1): GAGVSQSPRYKVAKRGQDVALRCDPISGHVSLFWYQQALGQGPEFLTYFQNEAQLDKSGLPSDRFFAERPEGSVSTLKIQRTQQEDSAVYLCASSYITSGSRDEQFFGPGTRLTVL.

This sequence joins TRBV3-1 (or the pseudogene TRBV3-2) and TRBJ1-6; TRBD1 might be the D (5 bases). With 2 bases removed from V and 6 bases from J, the gap between germline ends came to 17 bases. CDR1 LGHDT and CDR2 YNNKEL come from the germline V gene (reference sequence). This CDR3 contains 17 residues. The CDR3 loop reads CASSQLGANWGNSPLHF. The CDR3 nucleotides read TGTGCCAGCAGCCAATTAGGGGCAAACTGGGGTAATTCACCCCTCCACTTT.